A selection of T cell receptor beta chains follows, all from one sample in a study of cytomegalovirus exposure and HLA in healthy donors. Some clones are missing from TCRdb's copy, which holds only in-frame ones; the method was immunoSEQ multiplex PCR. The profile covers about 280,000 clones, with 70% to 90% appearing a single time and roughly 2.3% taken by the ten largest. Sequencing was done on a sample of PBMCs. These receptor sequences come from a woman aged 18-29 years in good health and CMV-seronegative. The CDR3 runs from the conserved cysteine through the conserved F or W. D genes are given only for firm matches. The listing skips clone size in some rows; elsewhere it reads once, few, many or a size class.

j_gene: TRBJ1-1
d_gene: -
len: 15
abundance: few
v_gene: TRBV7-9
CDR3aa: CASSLLSTGPPEAFF
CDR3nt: TGTGCCAGCAGCTTACTTTCCACAGGGCCTCCTGAAGCTTTCTTT

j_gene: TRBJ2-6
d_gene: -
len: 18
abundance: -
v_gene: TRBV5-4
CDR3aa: CASSRLTGYDSGANVLTF
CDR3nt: TGTGCCAGCAGCCGGCTTACGGGGTACGACTCTGGGGCCAACGTCCTGACTTTC

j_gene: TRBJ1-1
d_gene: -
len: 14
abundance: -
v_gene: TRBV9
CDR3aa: CASSVGHENTEAFF
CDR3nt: TGTGCCAGCAGCGTAGGACACGAGAACACTGAAGCTTTCTTT

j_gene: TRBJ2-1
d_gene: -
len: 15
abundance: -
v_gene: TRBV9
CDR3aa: CASSVAGTSYNEQFF
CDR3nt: TGTGCCAGCAGCGTAGCGGGAACCTCCTACAATGAGCAGTTCTTC

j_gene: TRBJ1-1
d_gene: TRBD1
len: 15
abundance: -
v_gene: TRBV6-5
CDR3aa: CASSLQGAGNTEAFF
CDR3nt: TGTGCCAGCAGTCTACAGGGGGCGGGGAACACTGAAGCTTTCTTT

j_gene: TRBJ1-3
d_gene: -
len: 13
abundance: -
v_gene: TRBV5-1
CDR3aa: CASSSLGEGAVYF
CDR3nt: TGCGCCAGCAGCTCCCTAGGGGAGGGTGCCGTATATTTT

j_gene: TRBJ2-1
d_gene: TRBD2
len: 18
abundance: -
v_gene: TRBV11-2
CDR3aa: CASSPGLAGGIFQNEQFF
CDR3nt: TGTGCCAGCAGCCCTGGACTAGCGGGGGGCATATTCCAAAATGAGCAGTTCTTC

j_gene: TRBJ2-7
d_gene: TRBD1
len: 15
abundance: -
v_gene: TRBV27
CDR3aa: CASSTYRQGRNEQYF
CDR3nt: TGTGCCAGCAGTACCTACCGACAGGGGCGAAACGAGCAGTACTTC

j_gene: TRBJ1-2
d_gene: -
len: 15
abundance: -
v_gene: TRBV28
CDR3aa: CASNSAYRRNYGYTF
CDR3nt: TGTGCCAGCAATTCCGCTTACAGACGGAACTATGGCTACACCTTC

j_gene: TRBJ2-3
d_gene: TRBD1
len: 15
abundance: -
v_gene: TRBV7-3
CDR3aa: CASSSGQGSTDTQYF
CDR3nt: TGTGCCAGCAGCTCAGGACAGGGTAGCACAGATACGCAGTATTTT

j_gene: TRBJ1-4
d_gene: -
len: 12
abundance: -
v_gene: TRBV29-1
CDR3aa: CSAREPNEKLFF
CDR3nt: TGCAGCGCCCGAGAACCAAATGAAAAACTGTTTTTT

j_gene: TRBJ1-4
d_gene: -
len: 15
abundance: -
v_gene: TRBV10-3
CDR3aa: CAIRSSLGEDEKLFF
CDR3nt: TGTGCCATCAGGTCGAGTCTTGGGGAGGATGAAAAACTGTTTTTT

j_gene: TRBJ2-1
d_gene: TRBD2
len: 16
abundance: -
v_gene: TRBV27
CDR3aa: CASSSGGWGPYNEQFF
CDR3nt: TGTGCCAGCAGTTCGGGGGGGTGGGGCCCCTACAATGAGCAGTTCTTC

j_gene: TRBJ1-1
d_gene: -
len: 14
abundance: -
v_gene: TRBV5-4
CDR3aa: CASSQSWLNTEAFF
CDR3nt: TGTGCCAGCAGCCAATCTTGGCTGAACACTGAAGCTTTCTTT

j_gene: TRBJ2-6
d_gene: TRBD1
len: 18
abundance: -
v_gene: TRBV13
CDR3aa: CASSQTGTGLSGANVLTF
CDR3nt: TGTGCCAGCAGTCAGACCGGGACAGGGCTTTCAGGGGCCAACGTCCTGACTTTC

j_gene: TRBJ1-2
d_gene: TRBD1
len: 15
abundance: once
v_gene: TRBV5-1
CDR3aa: CASTRSGTALFGYTF
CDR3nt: TGCGCCAGCACCCGTTCCGGGACAGCGCTTTTTGGCTACACCTTC

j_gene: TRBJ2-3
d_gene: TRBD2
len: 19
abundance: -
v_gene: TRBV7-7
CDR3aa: CASSGSVAGGPLATDTQYF
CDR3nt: TGTGCCAGCAGCGGCTCGGTAGCGGGGGGGCCTCTTGCGACAGATACGCAGTATTTT

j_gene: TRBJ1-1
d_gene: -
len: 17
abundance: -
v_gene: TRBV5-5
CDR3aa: CASSLGRGGVEGTEAFF
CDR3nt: TGTGCCAGCAGCCTGGGGCGAGGAGGGGTTGAGGGCACTGAAGCTTTCTTT

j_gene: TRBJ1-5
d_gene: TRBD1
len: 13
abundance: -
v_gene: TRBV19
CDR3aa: CASSMGQGLPQHF
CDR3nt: TGTGCCAGTAGTATGGGACAGGGACTGCCCCAGCATTTT

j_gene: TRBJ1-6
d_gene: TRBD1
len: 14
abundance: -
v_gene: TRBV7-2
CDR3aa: CASSPQGANSPLHF
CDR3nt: TGTGCCAGCAGTCCACAGGGGGCGAATTCACCCCTCCACTTT

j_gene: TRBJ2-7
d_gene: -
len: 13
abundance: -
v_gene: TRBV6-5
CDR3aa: CASNRDNSYEQYF
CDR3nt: TGTGCCAGCAACCGGGACAACTCCTACGAGCAGTACTTC

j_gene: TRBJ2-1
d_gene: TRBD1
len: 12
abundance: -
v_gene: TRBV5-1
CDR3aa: CASSLTGGSQFF
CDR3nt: TGCGCCAGCAGTCTGACAGGGGGCAGCCAGTTCTTC